The next 27 T cell receptor beta chains were all read from a single sample in a study of T cells after yellow fever vaccination. Via MiXCR, TCRdb re-called the 5' RACE reads, giving one row per CDR3 protein. The data hold around 120,000 distinct CDR3 sequences, with nearly 15% observed a single time. Sequenced here: CD8+ T cells sorted from PBMCs, sampled 5 days after the yellow fever booster vaccination. Receptor source: a man aged 18 to 35 who received the YFV17D yellow fever vaccine.

The V and J genes are TRBV7-3 and TRBJ1-6; D may be TRBD1 (6 bases). The CDR3 spans 16 residues. Trimming removed 6 bases from V and 0 bases from J, with 12 bases in between. Germline CDR1 SGHTA, CDR2 FQGTGA. In DNA form, the CDR3 reads TGTGCCAGCAGTGAAACAGGGAGCTCCTATAATTCACCCCTCCACTTT. Its protein is CASSETGSSYNSPLHF. The entire variable domain, with the rest obtained from reference TRBV7-3 and TRBJ1-6, is as follows: GAGVSQTPSNKVTEKGKYVELRCDPISGHTALYWYRQSLGQGPEFLIYFQGTGAADDSGLPNDRFFAVRPEGSVSTLKIQRTERGDSAVYLCASSETGSSYNSPLHFGNGTRLTVT.

There are many counts of this clonotype. V is TRBV12-3 or TRBV12-4 and J is TRBJ2-5; TRBD1 is a possible D gene (5 bases). V was clipped by 2 bases and J by 5 bases, with 12 bases between them. The CDR3 extends over 14 amino acids. The CDR3 here is CASSLNAGQETQYF. CDR3 DNA sequence: TGTGCCAGCAGTTTAAATGCAGGGCAGGAGACCCAGTACTTC.

This clonotype was counted at least ten times. The rearrangement links TRBV7-9 to TRBJ2-1, with TRBD1 as a possible D gene (6 bases). The CDR3 is made up of 14 amino acids. V was shortened by 1 base and J by 8 bases, with 12 bases between the two germline ends. CDR1 is SEHNR and CDR2 is FQNEAQ in the germline V gene (reference sequence). The DNA for the CDR3 is TGTGCCAGCAGCTTAGGGTTGGGGGCCCATGAGCAGTTCTTC. This sequence encodes CASSLGLGAHEQFF. The full variable domain, with the rest looked up from reference TRBV7-9 and TRBJ2-1, is DTGVSQNPRHKITKRGQNVTFRCDPISEHNRLYWYRQTLGQGPEFLTYFQNEAQLEKSRLLSDRFSAERPKGSFSTLEIQRTEQGDSAMYLCASSLGLGAHEQFFGPGTRLTVL.

This clonotype has a count of ten or more. The chain recombines TRBV7-9 with TRBJ2-7; tentative D call: TRBD1 (6 bases). Trimming stripped 9 bases from V and 1 base from J, with 10 bases between. This CDR3 contains 12 residues. CDR1 is SEHNR and CDR2 is FQNEAQ in the germline V gene (reference sequence). Written as DNA, the CDR3 is TGTGCCAGTTCAGGGGATTCCTACGAGCAGTACTTC. The encoded protein is CASSGDSYEQYF.

CDR3 sequence reads: CAISDPGRRTYNEQFF. As DNA, the CDR3 is TGTGCCATCAGTGACCCGGGCAGACGAACATACAATGAGCAGTTCTTC. The genes are TRBV10-3 and TRBJ2-1, with D unclear. The CDR3 loop spans 16 amino acids. Germline V gene lookup returns CDR1 ENHRY and CDR2 SYGVKD. V was trimmed by 3 bases and J by 4 bases, leaving 16 bases between them.

In its sample, this clonotype was seen a few times. V usage is TRBV7-9 and J usage is TRBJ2-1; 9 nucleotides line up with TRBD2. CDR1 is SEHNR and CDR2 is FQNEAQ in the germline V gene (reference sequence). Losses at the gene ends were 5 bases for V and 0 bases for J; bases not matched to a gene: 11. CDR3 length equals 18 residues. The CDR3 protein is CASSPAGTSGFSYNEQFF. CDR3 DNA: TGTGCCAGCAGCCCGGCGGGTACTAGCGGGTTCTCCTACAATGAGCAGTTCTTC.

This clonotype was recorded many times. J is TRBJ1-6 and V is TRBV5-5; 8 bases are shared with TRBD1. The CDR3 sequence is 13 residues long. CDR1 SGHKS and CDR2 YYEKEE come from the germline V gene (reference sequence). After removal of 4 bases from V and 13 bases from J, the junction contained 7 bases not matched to a gene. CDR3 DNA: TGTGCCAGCAGCACCGCGGGACAGGTCCCCCTCCACTTT. This gives the protein CASSTAGQVPLHF.

V is TRBV5-6 and J is TRBJ2-7; TRBD2 might be the D (5 bases). The CDR3 spans 16 residues. Germline lookup yields CDR1 SGHDT and CDR2 YYEEEE. The germline V and J ends were trimmed by 1 base and 0 bases, with 14 bases remaining between them. The DNA for the CDR3 is TGTGCCAGCAGCTTGTTGGGAGAGGAGAGCTCCTACGAGCAGTACGTC. Its translation: CASSLLGEESSYEQYV.

This chain joins TRBV18 and TRBJ2-1; 11 nucleotides line up with TRBD2. V lost 3 bases to trimming and J lost 9 bases; unmatched junction nucleotides: 10. This CDR3 has 16 residues. Germline V gene data show CDR1 as KGHSH and CDR2 as LQKENI. The CDR3 sequence: CASSPDLAGGLREQFF. In DNA, the CDR3 is TGTGCCAGCTCACCGGACTTAGCGGGGGGGCTCCGTGAGCAGTTCTTC.

This clonotype was observed a few times. The chain links TRBV4-2 to TRBJ2-3; 9 bases line up with TRBD2. After removal of 4 bases from V and 0 bases from J, the junction contained 2 bases not matched to a gene. The CDR3 has 15 residues. From germline, CDR1 is LGHNA and CDR2 YNFKEQ. In DNA, the CDR3 is TGTGCCAGCAGCCCGCGGGGGGGGAGCACAGATACGCAGTATTTT. Residues: CASSPRGGSTDTQYF.

This clonotype came up once. The junction departs from germline at one end; a sequencing error may be responsible. V is TRBV23-1 and J is TRBJ2-3, with D tentatively TRBD1 (6 bases). TRBV23-1 is noted as an ORF with a role that remains uncertain. CDR3 length equals 14 residues. CDR3 sequence: CACSQPFRGDTQYF. The CDR3 nucleotides read TGCGCCTGCAGTCAGCCGTTCAGGGGAGATACGCAGTATTTT.

This clonotype came up a few times. This chain links TRBV29-1 with TRBJ2-2; D is uncertain. Trimming took 3 bases from V and 6 from J, leaving 14 bases between them. The CDR3 extends over 14 amino acids. Germline loops: CDR1 SQVTM, CDR2 ANQGSEA. CDR3 residues: CSVDVWGSAGELFF. The DNA for the CDR3 is TGCAGCGTTGACGTTTGGGGAAGCGCCGGGGAGCTGTTTTTT.

This clonotype has at least ten counts. The chain couples TRBV6-5 to TRBJ2-6; D unclear. Trimming cost V 7 bases and J 4 bases, with 11 bases left between them. The CDR3 is made up of 14 amino acids. CDR1 is MNHEY, CDR2 SVGAGI, per germline. In DNA, the CDR3 is TGTGCCAGCACCCTAGGGCCCGGGGCCAACGTCCTGACTTTC. Residues: CASTLGPGANVLTF.

The genes are TRBV12-3 or TRBV12-4 and TRBJ2-7; TRBD2 agrees at 9 bases. The CDR3 spans 18 residues. Losses at the gene ends were 5 bases for V and 0 bases for J; bases not matched to a gene: 14. The CDR3 sequence: CASSLAAWASGASYEQYF. CDR3 in DNA: TGTGCCAGCAGTCTGGCGGCCTGGGCTAGCGGGGCCTCCTACGAGCAGTACTTC.

V usage is TRBV12-3 or TRBV12-4 and J usage is TRBJ2-2; 8 bases agree with TRBD1. V lost 6 bases and J lost 3; bases outside the gene matches: 6. The CDR3 sequence is 15 residues long. This CDR3 reads CASRDRVVDTGELFF. The CDR3 coding sequence is TGTGCCAGCAGGGACAGGGTAGTTGACACCGGGGAGCTGTTTTTT.

The chain uses TRBV24-1 and TRBJ2-7; 7 positions agree with TRBD1. Germline V lookup: CDR1 KGHDR, CDR2 SFDVKD. The CDR3 spans 15 residues. The CDR3 coding sequence is TGTGCCACCCGAGATGGGGGACAGTGTCCTCTGTCCTATCGCGTC. Translation gives CATRDGGQCPLSYRV.

V gene TRBV7-2 combines with J gene TRBJ2-1; 15 bases fit TRBD2. The CDR3 contains 17 residues. The V gene's germline CDR1 is SGHTA and CDR2 FQGNSA. V lost 4 bases and J lost 7; bases outside the gene matches: 8. The chain's CDR3 is CASSSGLAGGIRNEQFF. The CDR3 region has the DNA TGTGCCAGCAGCTCGGGACTAGCGGGGGGTATTCGGAATGAGCAGTTCTTC.

This clonotype was found a few times. The chain has TRBV5-1 and TRBJ1-6; 7 positions agree with TRBD1. Trimming took 3 bases from V and 6 from J; bases not matched to a gene: 6. The CDR3 runs to 15 residues. CDR1 is SGHRS and CDR2 is YFSETQ in the germline V gene. The CDR3 bases are TGCGCCAGCAGCTGGGGACAGAGTGTTAATTCACCCCTCCACTTT. This gives the protein CASSWGQSVNSPLHF.

The table lists this clonotype with a few counts. The chain joins TRBV9 to TRBJ1-3; no firm D call. V was shortened by 4 bases and J by 0 bases, with 11 bases between the two germline ends. Germline-derived CDR1 and CDR2 are SGDLS and YYNGEE. CDR3 length equals 15 residues. DNA of the CDR3: TGTGCCAGCAGCCTGGCCGTATCCTCTGGAAACACCATATATTTT. Translated: CASSLAVSSGNTIYF.

The J gene is TRBJ2-1, the V gene TRBV12-3 or TRBV12-4; unclear D gene. Trimming took 6 bases from V and 0 from J, leaving 6 bases between them. This CDR3 has 13 amino acids. CDR3 sequence (DNA): TGTGCCAGCAGGAGGAGCTCCTACAATGAGCAGTTCTTC. The encoded protein is CASRRSSYNEQFF.

In this sample, this clonotype turned up many times. The chain couples TRBV4-1 to TRBJ2-1; 11 bases are shared with TRBD2. V dropped 6 bases and J dropped 4; count of bases not matched to a gene: 5. The CDR3 is 15 amino acids. The germline gives CDR1 MGHRA, CDR2 YSYEKL. The CDR3 is CASRPVAGGYNEQFF. CDR3 sequence (DNA): TGCGCCAGCAGACCGGTAGCGGGGGGGTACAATGAGCAGTTCTTC.

This clonotype was picked up a small number of times. This sequence joins TRBV18 and TRBJ1-6, with no clear D. The V gene's germline CDR1 is KGHSH and CDR2 LQKENI. V gave up 3 bases and J gave up 0 bases, with 12 bases separating them. The CDR3 runs 17 residues. The CDR3 loop reads CASSPRSLTSYNSPLHF. CDR3 DNA: TGTGCCAGCTCACCGAGATCCTTGACCTCCTATAATTCACCCCTCCACTTT.

J is TRBJ2-1 and V is TRBV28; TRBD2 might be the D (5 bases). This CDR3 spans 16 amino acids. Between the trimmed V and J ends, which lost 7 bases and 4 bases, there was a span of 20 bases. CDR1 is MDHEN, CDR2 SYDVKM, per germline. The CDR3: CASTRMRAGGYNEQFF. The CDR3 nucleotides read TGTGCCAGCACCCGAATGAGGGCAGGCGGTTACAATGAGCAGTTCTTC.

J is TRBJ1-3 and V is TRBV11-2, with D maybe TRBD1 (5 bases). The CDR3 has 20 residues. Germline lookup yields CDR1 SGHAT and CDR2 FQNNGV. V lost 5 bases and J lost 1, with 27 bases in between. The CDR3: CASSPYRDGVRVGSGNTIYF. In DNA form, the CDR3 reads TGTGCCAGCAGCCCGTACCGGGACGGCGTCAGAGTGGGATCTGGAAACACCATATATTTT.

At least ten counts were recorded for this clonotype. The chain employs TRBV9 and TRBJ2-2; possibly TRBD2 for D (5 bases). The germline V gene encodes CDR1 SGDLS and CDR2 YYNGEE. The germline V and J ends were trimmed by 0 bases and 7 bases, with 10 bases remaining between them. The CDR3 runs to 14 residues. The CDR3 nucleotides read TGTGCCAGCAGCGTAGCTTACCGGGGCGGGGAGCTGTTTTTT. Its protein product is CASSVAYRGGELFF.

This clonotype was counted many times. J is TRBJ2-7 and V is TRBV5-1; D unclear. The germline CDR1 and CDR2 sequences are SGHRS and YFSETQ. Trimming pared 0 bases from V and 6 bases from J, leaving 4 bases between. The CDR3 spans 11 residues. CDR3 bases: TGCGCCAGCAGCTTGGGCCCCGAGCAGTACTTC. It codes for CASSLGPEQYF.

In its sample, this clonotype was seen a few times. CDR3 region: CASSIQGAGEQYF. DNA for the CDR3: TGTGCCAGCAGTATACAGGGGGCCGGCGAGCAGTACTTC. The chain uses TRBV6-2 or TRBV6-3 and TRBJ2-7; 9 positions agree with TRBD1. The CDR3 is 13 amino acids. The V and J ends lost 5 bases and 6 bases, in that order; junction bases with no gene match: 5. In germline, CDR1 is MNHEY, CDR2 SVGEGT.